This T cell receptor beta chain was sequenced during a study of CD8 T cells in Susac syndrome (dated by TCRdb to about 2019). With respect to the entire study: Of the Susac syndrome patients who were sequenced, more than 5 had clinically active disease and eight were in clinical remission. At the time of blood withdrawal, Susac syndrome patients were either therapy-naive, taking corticosteroids (with some also receiving IVIg), or on IVIg alone. Repertoire sequencing was used to test whether CD8+ T cell activation and differentiation in Susac syndrome was antigen driven. Results and caveats for the whole study, not just this receptor: The CD4+ T cell repertoire of patients with Susac syndrome showed no detectable clonal expansion. The number of individuals in the TCR sequencing and HLA analysis was recognized as being relatively small.

RNA was extracted using the RNeasy kit, and about 0.5 to 1 microgram was reverse transcribed with random hexamers. TCR beta CDR3 regions were amplified with the immunoSEQ multiplex PCR assay covering 54 Vbeta and 13 Jbeta segments. Bias from PCR amplification was corrected by using a synthetic template baseline for primer optimization and for computational correction. The authors' analysis ran thus. Reads were assigned to V, D and J genes according to IMGT and analyzed in immunoSEQ Analyzer, with only productive sequences retained. Clonality was computed as one minus Shannon entropy normalized by log2 of the number of productive unique sequences. For each patient and control, public and private clones were evaluated among the 100 most prevalent clones. A clone was defined as Susac-specific if it was absent from the healthy and MS cohorts, from over a thousand published viral clones and from other ImmuneACCESS disease sequences. The public reads were reprocessed in TCRdb via fastp at Q25 and MiXCR, keeping in-frame beta chains. Every CDR3 protein is listed once, alongside the most common genes and DNA of its rows. For this entry, the V and J calls and clone size follow TCRdb and not the study's own pipeline. In this sample the table shows about 180,000 distinct CDR3 sequences, 85% to 95% of which occur a single time. Of the sample, 0.09% to 0.1% is held by the ten largest clones.

Comments on this clonotype: No cognate antigen has been identified for it. The record has no base qualities; no much larger clone is one base away.

Peripheral blood CD8+ and CD4+ T cells from healthy donors, Susac syndrome patients and multiple sclerosis patients were profiled by high-throughput TCR beta sequencing. The Susac syndrome patients fulfilled recently defined diagnostic criteria for definite or probable disease. CD8+ TEMRA cells were enriched by FACS, while bulk CD8+ and CD4+ T cells were purified by magnetic negative isolation. Blood was drawn into EDTA tubes, processed within 24 hours, and PBMCs were isolated by density gradient centrifugation. PBMCs intended for TCR sequencing were cryopreserved in liquid nitrogen and were subsequently thawed in a 37 degrees C water bath. Purity of sorted or isolated CD4+, CD8+ and CD8+ TEMRA cells was at least 90%. Spanning cysteine to phenylalanine, the CDR3 consists of 17 amino acids. The sequence is cut down to CDR3 DNA, 51 bases in frame from base 1. Germline trimming amounts to 1 base on V and 4 bases on J, with 8 as the count of junction bases outside the gene matches. CDR1 is given as LGHNA and CDR2 as YNFKEQ, both from the germline V gene.

This receptor was identified in a human donor with Susac syndrome. The material sequenced was CD4+ T cells from PBMCs. The chain is encoded by TRBV4-2 joined to TRBJ2-5; TRBD2 agrees with 11 junctional bases. The CDR3 protein: CASSQGKTSGGTETQYF. In nucleotide form, the sequence is TGTGCCAGCAGCCAAGGAAAAACTAGCGGGGGCACAGAGACCCAGTACTTC.